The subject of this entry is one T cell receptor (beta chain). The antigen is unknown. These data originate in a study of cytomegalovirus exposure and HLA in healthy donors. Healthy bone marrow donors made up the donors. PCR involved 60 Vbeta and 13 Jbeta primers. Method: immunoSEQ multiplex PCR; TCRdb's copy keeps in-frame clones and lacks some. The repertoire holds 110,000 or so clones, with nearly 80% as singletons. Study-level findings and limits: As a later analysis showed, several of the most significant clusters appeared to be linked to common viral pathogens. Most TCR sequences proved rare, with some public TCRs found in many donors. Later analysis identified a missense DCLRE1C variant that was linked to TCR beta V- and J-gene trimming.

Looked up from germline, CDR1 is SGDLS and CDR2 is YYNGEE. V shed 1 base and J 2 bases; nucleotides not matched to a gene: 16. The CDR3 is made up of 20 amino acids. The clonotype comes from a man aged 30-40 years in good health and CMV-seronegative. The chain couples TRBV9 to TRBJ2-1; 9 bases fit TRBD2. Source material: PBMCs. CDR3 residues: CASSVHPWRGGHETYNEQFF. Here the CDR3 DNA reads TGTGCCAGCAGCGTACATCCCTGGCGGGGGGGCCATGAGACCTACAATGAGCAGTTCTTC.